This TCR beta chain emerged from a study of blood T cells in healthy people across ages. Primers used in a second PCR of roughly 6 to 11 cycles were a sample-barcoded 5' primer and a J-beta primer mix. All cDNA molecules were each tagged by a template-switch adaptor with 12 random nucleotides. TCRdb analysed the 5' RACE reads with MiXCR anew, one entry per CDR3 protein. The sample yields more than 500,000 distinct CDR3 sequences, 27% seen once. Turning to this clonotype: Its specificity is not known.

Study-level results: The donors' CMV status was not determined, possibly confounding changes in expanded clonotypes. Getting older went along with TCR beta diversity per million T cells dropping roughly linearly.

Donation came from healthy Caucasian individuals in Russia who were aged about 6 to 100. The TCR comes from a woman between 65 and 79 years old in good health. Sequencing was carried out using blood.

For the CDR3, the DNA is TGTGCTAGTGGTTGGGTGGGCACTGAAGCTTTCTTT. Translation: CASGWVGTEAFF. The chain carries TRBV12-5 and TRBJ1-1; D ambiguous. CDR1 and CDR2 (germline): LGHNT, FRNRAP. V lost 4 bases, J lost 4 bases, and 7 bases lay in between. The CDR3 contains 12 residues.